This T cell receptor beta chain came from a study of T cells in Graves' hyperthyroidism and ophthalmopathy. The CDR3 has 13 amino acids. V lost 2 bases and J lost 6, with 11 bases in between. CDR1 MNHEY and CDR2 SVGEGT come from the germline V gene. Amplified regions were TCR beta CDR3 sequences from RNA transcripts. HTBI primers were used for first-round RT-PCR of the TCR CDR3. One entry per CDR3 protein results from TCRdb running MiXCR on the multiplex PCR reads. The sample shows hundreds of thousands of distinct CDR3 sequences, about 20% of them seen only once. The chain carries TRBV6-2 or TRBV6-3 and TRBJ2-7; D remains unclear. The specimen was blood. The receptor's source is a man aged 30-40 years with Graves' ophthalmopathy. CDR3 nucleotides: TGTGCCAGCAGTTACGTCGGGCTGTCCGAGCAGTACTTC. It yields the protein CASSYVGLSEQYF.